One sample yielded the 20 T cell receptor beta chains listed below, sequenced in a study of blood T cell repertoires in COVID-19. Sequenced by immunoSEQ multiplex PCR; TCRdb stores in-frame clones only, minus some. This sample yields 30,000 or so clones, of which approximately 95% are seen a single time; approximately 0.9% belongs to the top ten. The sequencing sample was made of peripheral blood. Receptors were obtained from a male donor with active COVID-19.

The chain is built from TRBV3-1 (or the pseudogene TRBV3-2) and TRBJ1-6, with D uncertain. The germline V gene encodes CDR1 LGHDT and CDR2 YNNKEL (reference sequence). This CDR3 has 13 residues. V was pared by 0 bases and J by 10 bases, with 7 bases between. CDR3 loop: CASSQDGSSPLHF. The DNA for the CDR3 is TGTGCCAGCAGCCAAGATGGTAGCTCACCCCTCCACTTT.

The chain has TRBV11-1 and TRBJ1-2, with D uncertain. V shed 6 bases and J shed 4 bases, with 18 bases lying between them. Germline V gene sequence: CDR1 SGHAT, CDR2 FQDESV (reference sequence). The CDR3 extends over 15 amino acids. The CDR3 loop reads CASSPRGQMGYGYTF. CDR3 bases: TGTGCCAGCAGTCCCCGCGGGCAGATGGGCTATGGCTACACCTTC. Variable domain in full (rest from reference TRBV11-1 and TRBJ1-2): EAEVAQSPRYKITEKSQAVAFWCDPISGHATLYWYRQILGQGPELLVQFQDESVVDDSQLPKDRFSAERLKGVDSTLKIQPAELGDSAMYLCASSPRGQMGYGYTFGSGTRLTVV.

This chain connects TRBV7-9 to TRBJ1-2; perhaps TRBD1 as D (6 bases). V lost 2 bases, J lost 9 bases, and 19 bases lay in between. The germline gives CDR1 SEHNR, CDR2 FQNEAQ (reference sequence). This CDR3 is built from 15 residues. Here the CDR3 reads CASSLNTGSTHRYTF. The CDR3 DNA reads as TGTGCCAGCAGCTTAAATACAGGGTCAACTCATCGCTACACCTTC.

The CDR3 here is CASSTPGQDLVNYGYTF. The CDR3 coding sequence is TGTGCCAGTAGTACACCGGGACAGGACTTGGTAAACTATGGCTACACCTTC. V gene TRBV19 combines with J gene TRBJ1-2; 8 bases align to TRBD1. CDR1 LNHDA and CDR2 SQIVND come from the germline V gene (reference sequence). This CDR3 has 17 residues. V lost 4 bases, J lost 2 bases, and 12 bases stayed unmatched.

CDR3 sequence: CASSVSWREDEAFF. CDR3 DNA: TGTGCCAGCAGCGTTTCGTGGCGGGAGGATGAAGCTTTCTTT. V gene TRBV9 combines with J gene TRBJ1-1; D gene unclear. The CDR3 contains 14 residues. Germline V gene sequence: CDR1 SGDLS, CDR2 YYNGEE. V dropped 2 bases and J dropped 7 bases, with 15 bases sitting between them.

This clone has a single count. The rearrangement links TRBV5-1 to TRBJ2-3; 14 bases match TRBD2. With V trimmed by 2 bases and J by 0 bases, 5 bases remained unmatched. The CDR3 totals 18 residues. CDR1 and CDR2 from the germline V gene are SGHRS and YFSETQ. The CDR3 protein is CASSFRLAGGTSTDTQYF. CDR3 DNA sequence: TGCGCCAGCAGCTTCCGACTAGCGGGGGGGACTAGCACAGATACGCAGTATTTT.

The chain has TRBV5-4 and TRBJ1-1, with D possibly matching TRBD1 (5 bases). The CDR3 length is 16 residues. Trimming took 1 base from V and 4 from J, leaving 17 bases between them. The germline gives CDR1 SGHNT, CDR2 YYREEE (reference sequence). CDR3 sequence: CASSLHYLGRGTEAFF. In nucleotides, the CDR3 is TGTGCCAGCAGCTTGCATTATCTGGGTAGGGGCACTGAAGCTTTCTTT.

The V and J genes are TRBV6-2 or TRBV6-3 and TRBJ1-5; TRBD1 matches at 7 bases. The CDR3 is 15 amino acids. The germline V gene encodes CDR1 MNHEY and CDR2 SVGEGT. Trimming at V came to 5 bases and at J to 3 bases, leaving 7 bases not matched to a gene. DNA of the CDR3: TGTGCCAGCAGTACTCTACAGGGGTACAATCAGCCCCAGCATTTT. Its translation: CASSTLQGYNQPQHF.

The chain links TRBV6-6 to TRBJ1-1; TRBD1 is a possible D gene (5 bases). The CDR3 is 15 residues long. Germline values: CDR1 MNHNY, CDR2 SVGAGI (reference sequence). Trimming pared 6 bases from V and 0 bases from J, leaving 14 bases between. CDR3 bases: TGTGCCAGCAGCCAAACCGCAGGGTTGAACACTGAAGCTTTCTTT. Its translation is CASSQTAGLNTEAFF.

The genes are TRBV2 and TRBJ2-2; 7 bases agree with TRBD1. CDR1 and CDR2 (germline): SNHLY, FYNNEI. The V segment lost 6 bases and the J segment 6 bases; nucleotides outside the gene matches: 7. CDR3 length: 14 residues. CDR3 amino acids: CASRGQASPGELFF. The CDR3 DNA reads as TGTGCCAGCAGAGGACAGGCCAGCCCCGGGGAGCTGTTTTTT.

V gene TRBV14 combines with J gene TRBJ1-1, with D perhaps TRBD1 (6 bases). V shed 3 bases and J shed 4 bases, with 12 bases lying between them. This CDR3 comprises 14 residues. Germline V gene lookup returns CDR1 SGHDN and CDR2 FVKESK. This chain's CDR3 is CASSQTTGGTEAFF. CDR3 in DNA: TGTGCCAGCAGCCAGACGACAGGAGGCACTGAAGCTTTCTTT.

The rearrangement links TRBV5-1 to TRBJ2-3; perhaps TRBD2 as D (5 bases). CDR1 is SGHRS, CDR2 YFSETQ, per germline. The CDR3 has 14 residues. The ends were cut back, 0 bases at V and 2 bases at J, with 7 bases in the middle. CDR3 nucleotides: TGCGCCAGCAGCTTGGGACTACTCACAGATACGCAGTATTTT. Translated: CASSLGLLTDTQYF.

The V gene is TRBV11-2, the J gene TRBJ1-1; TRBD1 matches 11 bases. CDR1 and CDR2 (germline): SGHAT, FQNNGV. The junction had 8 bases not matched to a gene; V was cut back by 4 bases and J by 4 bases. The CDR3 is 16 amino acids. The CDR3 DNA follows: TGTGCCAGCAGCTCGGTGGGCGGGACAGGGGGCACTGAAGCTTTCTTT. Amino acids: CASSSVGGTGGTEAFF.

This rearrangement joins TRBV21-1 to TRBJ2-4; TRBD2 was called by the table and not checked on the DNA. TRBV21-1 is a recognized pseudogene. The length of the CDR3 is 16 residues. CDR3 amino acids: CASSTSGGPVKNIQYF. The DNA of the CDR3 is TGTGCCAGCAGCACTTCCGGGGGGCCTGTCAAAAACATTCAGTACTTC.

The chain combines TRBV2 with TRBJ2-5; D gene uncertain. CDR1 is SNHLY, CDR2 FYNNEI, per germline. The ends were cut back, 2 bases at V and 7 bases at J, with 5 bases in the middle. This CDR3 has 11 residues. CDR3 bases: TGTGCCAGCAGTGAAACATGGACCCAGTACTTC. The encoded protein is CASSETWTQYF.

The chain joins TRBV10-1 to TRBJ2-7; 12 bases are a match to TRBD1. Per the germline V gene, CDR1 is WNHNN and CDR2 is SYGVQD (reference sequence). The V segment lost 4 bases and the J segment 6 bases; nucleotides outside the gene matches: 7. The CDR3 contains 15 residues. Written as DNA, the CDR3 is TGCGCCAGCAGTGTGTGGGACAGGGGGCGTGGCGAGCAGTACTTC. Amino acids: CASSVWDRGRGEQYF.

The chain links TRBV25-1 to TRBJ1-1; the D gene is possibly TRBD1 (5 bases). The CDR3 has 15 amino acids. CDR1 and CDR2 (germline): MGHDK, SYGVNS. The germline V and J ends were trimmed by 1 base and 0 bases, with 9 bases remaining between them. The DNA of the CDR3 is TGTGCCAGCAGTGAATCGGGGGGGATGAACACTGAAGCTTTCTTT. It translates to CASSESGGMNTEAFF.

The gene calls are TRBV5-1 and TRBJ1-2; 8 bases are a match to TRBD1. This CDR3 region has 15 residues. With 1 base clipped from V and 2 bases from J, the junction kept 4 bases outside the gene matches. The germline gives CDR1 SGHRS, CDR2 YFSETQ. CDR3 amino acids: CASSLQPGGNYGYTF. In DNA form, the CDR3 reads TGCGCCAGCAGCTTGCAACCAGGGGGCAACTATGGCTACACCTTC.

This chain joins TRBV19 and TRBJ2-3, with 8 bases identical to TRBD1. Per the germline V gene, CDR1 is LNHDA and CDR2 is SQIVND (reference sequence). Unmatched junction bases numbered 2, after V lost 1 base and J lost 2 bases. The CDR3 covers 15 residues. The CDR3 DNA sequence: TGTGCCAGTAGTATAGGGACAGGGTCCACAGATACGCAGTATTTT. This sequence encodes CASSIGTGSTDTQYF.

The chain is built from TRBV7-2 and TRBJ1-5; tentatively, D is TRBD1 (5 bases). The V end was cut by 2 bases, the J end by 0 bases, with 8 bases between. Germline-derived CDR1 and CDR2 are SGHTA and FQGNSA. The CDR3 totals 15 residues. The CDR3 here is CASSLYGGSNQPQHF. The CDR3 DNA reads TGTGCCAGCAGCTTATACGGGGGTAGCAATCAGCCCCAGCATTTT.